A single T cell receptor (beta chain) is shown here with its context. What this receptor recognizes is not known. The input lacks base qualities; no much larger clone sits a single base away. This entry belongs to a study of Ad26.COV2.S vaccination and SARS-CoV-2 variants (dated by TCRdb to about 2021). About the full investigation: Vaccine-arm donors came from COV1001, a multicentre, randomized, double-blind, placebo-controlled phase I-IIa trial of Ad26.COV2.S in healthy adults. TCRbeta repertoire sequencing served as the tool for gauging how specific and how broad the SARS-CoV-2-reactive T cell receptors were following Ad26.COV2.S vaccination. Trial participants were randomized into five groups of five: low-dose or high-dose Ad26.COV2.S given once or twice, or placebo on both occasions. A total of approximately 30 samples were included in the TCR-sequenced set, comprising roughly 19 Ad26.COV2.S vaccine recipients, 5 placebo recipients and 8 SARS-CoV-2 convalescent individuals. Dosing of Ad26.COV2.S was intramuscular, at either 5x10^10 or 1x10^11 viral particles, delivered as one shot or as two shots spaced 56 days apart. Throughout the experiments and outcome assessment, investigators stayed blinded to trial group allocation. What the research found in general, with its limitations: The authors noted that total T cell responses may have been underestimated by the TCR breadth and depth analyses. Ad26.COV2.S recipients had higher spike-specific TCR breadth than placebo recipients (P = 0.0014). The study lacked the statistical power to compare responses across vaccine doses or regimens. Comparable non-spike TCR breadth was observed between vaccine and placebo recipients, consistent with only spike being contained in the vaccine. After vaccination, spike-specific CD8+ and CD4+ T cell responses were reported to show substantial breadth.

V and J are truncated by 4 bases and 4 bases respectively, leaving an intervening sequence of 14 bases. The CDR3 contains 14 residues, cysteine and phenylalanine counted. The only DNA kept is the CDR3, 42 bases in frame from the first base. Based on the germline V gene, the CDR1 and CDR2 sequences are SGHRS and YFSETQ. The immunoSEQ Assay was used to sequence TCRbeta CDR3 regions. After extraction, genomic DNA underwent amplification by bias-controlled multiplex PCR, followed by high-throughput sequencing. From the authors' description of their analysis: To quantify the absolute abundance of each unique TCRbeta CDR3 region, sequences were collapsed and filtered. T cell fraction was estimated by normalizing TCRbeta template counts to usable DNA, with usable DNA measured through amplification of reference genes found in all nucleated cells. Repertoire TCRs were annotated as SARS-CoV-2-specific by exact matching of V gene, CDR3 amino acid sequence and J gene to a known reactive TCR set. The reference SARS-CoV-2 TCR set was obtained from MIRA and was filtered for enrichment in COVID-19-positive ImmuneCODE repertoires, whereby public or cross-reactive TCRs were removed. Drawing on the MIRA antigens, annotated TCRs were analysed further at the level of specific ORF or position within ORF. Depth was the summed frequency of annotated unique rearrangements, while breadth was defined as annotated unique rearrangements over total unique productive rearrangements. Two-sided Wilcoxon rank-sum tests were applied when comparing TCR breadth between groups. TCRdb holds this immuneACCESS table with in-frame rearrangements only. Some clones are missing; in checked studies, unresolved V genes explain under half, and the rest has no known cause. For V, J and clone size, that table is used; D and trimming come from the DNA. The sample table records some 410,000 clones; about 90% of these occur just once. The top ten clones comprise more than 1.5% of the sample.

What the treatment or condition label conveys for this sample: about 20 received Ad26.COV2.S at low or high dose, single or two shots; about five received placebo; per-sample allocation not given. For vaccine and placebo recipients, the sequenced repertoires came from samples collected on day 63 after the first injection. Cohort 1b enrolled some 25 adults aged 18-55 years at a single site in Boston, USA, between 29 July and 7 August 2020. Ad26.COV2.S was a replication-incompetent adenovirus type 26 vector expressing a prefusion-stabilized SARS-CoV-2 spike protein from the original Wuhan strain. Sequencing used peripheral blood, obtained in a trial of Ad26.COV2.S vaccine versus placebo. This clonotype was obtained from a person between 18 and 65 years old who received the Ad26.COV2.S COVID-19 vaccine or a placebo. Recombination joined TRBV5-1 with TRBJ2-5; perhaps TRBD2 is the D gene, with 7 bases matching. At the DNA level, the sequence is TGCGCCAGCAGCCCTGGGGGGGGCGTAGAGACCCAGTACTTC. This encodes CASSPGGGVETQYF. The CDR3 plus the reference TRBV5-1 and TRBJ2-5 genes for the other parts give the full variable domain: KAGVTQTPRYLIKTRGQQVTLSCSPISGHRSVSWYQQTPGQGLQFLFEYFSETQRNKGNFPGRFSGRQFSNSRSEMNVSTLELGDSALYLCASSPGGGVETQYFGPGTRLLVL.